This T cell receptor (beta chain) was captured in a study of T cells in Graves' hyperthyroidism and ophthalmopathy. Overall study findings and caveats: A model of 13 V-J features distinguished ophthalmopathy from stable hyperthyroidism.

This clonotype showed up many times. Its specificity is unknown. The TCR beta CDR3 regions underwent amplification using RNA transcripts as the source. When the TCR CDR3 underwent first-round RT-PCR, the HTBI primer set was used. TCRdb redid the calling of the multiplex PCR reads with MiXCR, one entry per CDR3 protein. Here the sample spans 330,000 or so distinct CDR3 sequences, around 19% being singletons. Trimming cost V 2 bases and J 5 bases, with 15 bases left between them. The CDR3 has 14 amino acids. Germline CDR1 and CDR2: SQVTM and ANQGSEA. Sample: blood. The receptor was derived from a man aged 50 to 59 with Graves' ophthalmopathy. The chain joins TRBV29-1 to TRBJ2-5, with a possible D match to TRBD1 (6 bases). As DNA, the CDR3 is TGCAGCGTTGAAACCCCCGACAGGTGGGAGACCCAGTACTTC. It is translated as CSVETPDRWETQYF.